The TCR beta chain under discussion was sequenced for a study of T-cell memory formation after mild COVID-19. General study findings and limits: Among CD4+ contracting clones, most were CM and EM, and CD8+ ones EMRA. Pre-infection memory carried some responding clones, suggesting that cross-reactive memory joined.

V was clipped by 4 bases and J by 5 bases, with 20 bases between them. Germline assignment: CDR1 SGHRS and CDR2 YFSETQ. The CDR3 consists of 16 residues. TCRdb recomputed calls from the 5' RACE reads with MiXCR, one row per CDR3 protein. Of a few hundred thousand distinct CDR3 sequences in the sample, 16% were seen once. This clonotype was counted many times. Antigen specificity is unknown. V and J are TRBV5-1 and TRBJ2-3; TRBD1 is a possible D gene (7 bases). The sequencing input was PBMCs or a T cell subset sorted from them (not recorded which). The clonotype was recovered from a man between 18 and 35 years old who had mild COVID-19 (a few samples of this study predate the infection). Cell type and time point are not known. The CDR3 DNA follows: TGCGCCAGCAGCCAGGAGGGGGCCAAGGTGGGAGATACGCAGTATTTT. As protein: CASSQEGAKVGDTQYF. The full variable domain, completed using reference TRBV5-1 and TRBJ2-3, is KAGVTQTPRYLIKTRGQQVTLSCSPISGHRSVSWYQQTPGQGLQFLFEYFSETQRNKGNFPGRFSGRQFSNSRSEMNVSTLELGDSALYLCASSQEGAKVGDTQYFGPGTRLTVL.